There are many counts of the clone carrying this TCR beta chain. The data originate from a study of T cells in Graves' hyperthyroidism and ophthalmopathy. V lost 5 bases to trimming and J lost 4 bases; unmatched junction nucleotides: 12. The CDR3 loop spans 16 amino acids. CDR1 DFQATT and CDR2 SNEGSKA come from the germline V gene (reference sequence). RNA transcripts yielded amplified TCR beta CDR3 regions. When the TCR CDR3 underwent first-round RT-PCR, the HTBI primer set was used. One entry per CDR3 protein, called by TCRdb with MiXCR from the multiplex PCR reads. The table lists around 620,000 distinct CDR3 sequences, around 45% of them singletons.

This chain uses TRBV20-1 with TRBJ2-2, with TRBD2 matching over 8 bases. Material for sequencing was peripheral blood or thyroid tissue (not recorded which). The receptor was isolated from an adult woman with Graves' disease, either hyperthyroidism or ophthalmopathy (not recorded which). The CDR3 protein is CSAAEPHGRGTGELFF. The DNA for the CDR3 is TGCAGTGCTGCCGAGCCCCACGGGAGGGGCACCGGGGAGCTGTTTTTT.